This TCR beta chain was profiled in a study of blood T cell repertoires in COVID-19. Study information: Samples representing acute and convalescent COVID-19 were sourced from the United States, Italy and Spain. The analysed material was cDNA or gDNA that came from T cells, B-cell-depleted T cells, or PBMCs.

How the authors handled the data: How many nucleated cells were present was estimated from reference gene primer amplification. Here immunoSEQ multiplex PCR was the method, and the copy in TCRdb shows in-frame clones only, minus some. That table gives V, J and clone size, and the DNA gave D and trimming. Here the sample spans approximately 470,000 clones, 80% to 90% being singletons. V shed 4 bases, J shed 6 bases, and the junction held 5 bases outside the gene matches. CDR1 KGHSH and CDR2 LQKENI come from the germline V gene. The CDR3 sequence is 13 residues long. V is TRBV18 and J is TRBJ2-7; 8 nucleotides agree with TRBD1. The clonotype was recovered from a human donor in a cohort sampled during active COVID-19. The specimen sequenced was peripheral blood. The CDR3 sequence is CASSLDTGGEQYF. The CDR3 DNA reads TGTGCCAGCTCACTCGACACAGGGGGCGAGCAGTACTTC.